Sequencing of this T cell receptor beta chain was carried out in a study of cytomegalovirus exposure and HLA in healthy donors. Study findings and constraints: Reports indicate that TCR beta sequences accurately predicted the HLA-A and HLA-B alleles of most subjects. TCR beta sequences numbering over 15,000 were associated with HLA alleles at 0.05 false discovery rate in a later analysis.

The CDR3 covers 18 residues. The junction had 10 bases not matched to a gene; V was cut back by 5 bases and J by 0 bases. CDR1 SGHVS and CDR2 FQNEAQ come from the germline V gene. The PCR had 60 Vbeta and 13 Jbeta primers. Measured with immunoSEQ multiplex PCR; TCRdb has only the in-frame clones, and not every one. This table has 200,000 to 250,000 clones, about 80% appearing once. As for this clone: Its antigen is as yet unknown.

The rearrangement links TRBV7-8 to TRBJ1-5, with 10 positions matching TRBD1. Material: PBMCs. The TCR sequence derives from a woman aged 35 to 49 in good health and CMV-seronegative. The CDR3: CASSQRTGGRYSNQPQHF. The CDR3 bases are TGTGCCAGCAGCCAAAGGACAGGGGGGAGATATAGCAATCAGCCCCAGCATTTT.